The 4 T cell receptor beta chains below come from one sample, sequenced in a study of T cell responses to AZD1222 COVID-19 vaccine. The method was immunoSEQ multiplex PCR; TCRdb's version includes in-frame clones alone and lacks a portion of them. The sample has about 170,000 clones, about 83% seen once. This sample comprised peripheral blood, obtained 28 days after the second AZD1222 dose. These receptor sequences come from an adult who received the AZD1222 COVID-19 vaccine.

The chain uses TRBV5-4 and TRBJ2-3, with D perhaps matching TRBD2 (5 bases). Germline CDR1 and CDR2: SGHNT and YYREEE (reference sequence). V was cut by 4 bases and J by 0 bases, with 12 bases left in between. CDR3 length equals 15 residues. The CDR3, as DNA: TGTGCCAGCAGCAGCAAAGCGGATAGCACAGATACGCAGTATTTT. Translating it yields CASSSKADSTDTQYF.

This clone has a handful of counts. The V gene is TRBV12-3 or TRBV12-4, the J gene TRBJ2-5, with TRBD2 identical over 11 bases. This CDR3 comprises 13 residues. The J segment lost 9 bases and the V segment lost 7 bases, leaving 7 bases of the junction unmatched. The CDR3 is CASMASGGPAQYF. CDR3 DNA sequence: TGTGCCAGCATGGCTAGCGGGGGGCCGGCCCAGTACTTC.

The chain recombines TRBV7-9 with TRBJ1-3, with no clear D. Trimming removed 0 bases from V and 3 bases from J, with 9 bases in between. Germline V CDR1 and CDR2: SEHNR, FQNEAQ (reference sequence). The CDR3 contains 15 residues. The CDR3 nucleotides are TGTGCCAGCAGCTTAGCGGAGACGTATGGAAACACCATATATTTT. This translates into CASSLAETYGNTIYF. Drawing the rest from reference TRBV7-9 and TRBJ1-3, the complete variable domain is DTGVSQNPRHKITKRGQNVTFRCDPISEHNRLYWYRQTLGQGPEFLTYFQNEAQLEKSRLLSDRFSAERPKGSFSTLEIQRTEQGDSAMYLCASSLAETYGNTIYFGEGSWLTVV.

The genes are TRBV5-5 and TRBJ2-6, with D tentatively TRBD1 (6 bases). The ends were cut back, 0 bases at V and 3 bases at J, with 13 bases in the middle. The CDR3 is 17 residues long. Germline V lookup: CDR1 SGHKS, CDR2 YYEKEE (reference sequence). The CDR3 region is CASSLGDTFSGANVLTF. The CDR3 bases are TGTGCCAGCAGCTTGGGGGACACGTTTAGTGGGGCCAACGTCCTGACTTTC.